This T cell receptor (beta chain) stems from a study of Ad26.COV2.S vaccination and SARS-CoV-2 variants. The data were produced by immunoSEQ multiplex PCR, yet TCRdb's version contains in-frame clones alone and is incomplete. The sample carries approximately 400,000 clones, 92% recorded once. To note about this clone: Its antigen is not identified.

General observations from the study: Non-spike TCR breadth showed similarity between vaccine and placebo recipients. Estimates derived from TCR breadth and depth analyses may have underestimated total T cell responses. While placebo recipients had lower spike-specific TCR breadth, vaccine recipients had more.

Per germline, CDR1 MNHEY and CDR2 SMNVEV (reference sequence). The ends were cut back, 3 bases at V and 8 bases at J, with 19 bases in the middle. The CDR3 length is 16 residues. This specimen consisted of peripheral blood, obtained after recovery from COVID-19. The chain employs TRBV27 and TRBJ1-4; D call uncertain. This TCR was sampled from a human donor who had recovered from COVID-19. The CDR3 sequence: CASSFGPAQRFEKLFF. CDR3 in DNA: TGTGCCAGCAGTTTTGGTCCCGCGCAGAGATTCGAAAAACTGTTTTTT. Based on the CDR3 plus reference TRBV27 and TRBJ1-4, the full variable domain is EAQVTQNPRYLITVTGKKLTVTCSQNMNHEYMSWYRQDPGLGLRQIYYSMNVEVTDKGDVPEGYKVSRKEKRNFPLILESPSPNQTSLYFCASSFGPAQRFEKLFFGSGTQLSVL.